The clone carrying this T cell receptor beta chain was observed many times. Each CDR3 protein is one row after TCRdb ran MiXCR on the 5' RACE reads. This table has more than 60,000 distinct CDR3 sequences, about 13% appearing once. This entry belongs to a study of early T cells in non-severe SARS-CoV-2 infection. V was clipped by 1 base and J by 7 bases; unmatched bases: 12. The CDR3 runs to 17 residues. Germline V gene data show CDR1 as SGHNT and CDR2 as YYREEE (reference sequence). This sequence originates from an adult who was a healthcare worker with PCR-confirmed SARS-CoV-2 infection or an uninfected control (not recorded which). The genes are TRBV5-4 and TRBJ2-3, with 10 bases fitting TRBD2. Sequenced input: whole blood. The DNA for the CDR3 is TGTGCCAGCAGCTTGCCAACTAGCGGGGTGGGGGGCCATACGCAGTATTTT. Protein product: CASSLPTSGVGGHTQYF.